The sequence of this TCR delta chain was determined in a study of gamma-delta T cells after stem cell transplantation. TCRdb reprocessed the RT-PCR reads using CATT. The repertoire has 2,000 to 2,500 delta-chain clones, about a fifth of them found once; the top ten carry less than 25%. This clone occurred a few times. A single base separates this from a much larger clone, so it may be a read error. Other DNA sequences of this sample code for an identical CDR3. With 2 bases clipped from V and 2 bases from J, the junction kept 10 bases outside the gene matches. CDR1 and CDR2 from the germline V gene are GEAIGNYY and EKD. The CDR3 spans 16 residues.

Specimen: gamma-delta T cells. The V call is TRDV2, the J call TRDJ1; 7 positions match TRDD3. The sequence derives from a human donor. It is not recorded whose cells these are; they may come from a transplant donor. CDR3 nucleotides: TGTGCCTGTGACAGGCTGGGGGCGCCGCGGACCGATAAACTCATCTTT. Its protein is CACDRLGAPRTDKLIF.